One and the same sample provided the 11 T cell receptor beta chains below, sequenced in a study of T-cell memory formation after mild COVID-19. Each CDR3 protein gets one entry after TCRdb re-called the 5' RACE reads with MiXCR. The sample lists 380,000 or so distinct CDR3 sequences, around 14% occurring once. Input material: PBMCs or a T cell subset sorted from them (not recorded which). These receptors all come from a man aged 18 to 29 who had mild COVID-19 (a few samples of this study predate the infection). Cell type and time point are not known.

This clonotype was found many times. The rearrangement joins TRBV9 to TRBJ2-3; 11 nucleotides agree with TRBD2. The V gene end was trimmed by 0 bases and the J gene end by 4 bases; junction bases not matched to a gene: 7. Germline values: CDR1 SGDLS, CDR2 YYNGEE. The CDR3 runs 17 residues. Here the CDR3 DNA reads TGTGCCAGCAGCGTAGCGGGTAGCGGGGGGGCCGCAGATACGCAGTATTTT. This codes for CASSVAGSGGAADTQYF.

In this sample, this clonotype turned up many times. V usage is TRBV9 and J usage is TRBJ2-5, with a possible D match to TRBD2 (6 bases). V dropped 0 bases and J dropped 1 base, with 10 bases sitting between them. CDR3 length equals 15 residues. Germline CDR1 reads SGDLS; CDR2 reads YYNGEE. Written as DNA, the CDR3 is TGTGCCAGCAGCGTAGGACTAGAAGGCCAAGAGACCCAGTACTTC. Its translation: CASSVGLEGQETQYF.

This clonotype was detected a few times. This chain links TRBV7-2 with TRBJ1-2; TRBD1 might be the D (5 bases). This CDR3 spans 13 amino acids. V shed 4 bases and J shed 8 bases, with 14 bases lying between them. Germline CDR1 reads SGHTA; CDR2 reads FQGNSA. The CDR3 protein is CASSYQGAGGYTF. In DNA form, the CDR3 reads TGTGCCAGCAGCTATCAAGGGGCAGGGGGCTACACCTTC.

This clonotype has only a few counts. The V gene is TRBV2, the J gene TRBJ2-7; D may correspond to TRBD1 or TRBD2 (5 bases each). V was trimmed by 6 bases and J by 7 bases, leaving 13 bases between them. This CDR3 has 12 residues. From germline, CDR1 is SNHLY and CDR2 FYNNEI. The CDR3 is CASSGDVVEQYF. The CDR3 DNA is TGTGCCAGCAGCGGGGACGTTGTGGAGCAGTACTTC. Full variable domain (remainder filled in from reference TRBV2 and TRBJ2-7): EPEVTQTPSHQVTQMGQEVILRCVPISNHLYFYWYRQILGQKVEFLVSFYNNEISEKSEIFDDQFSVERPDGSNFTLKIRSTKLEDSAMYFCASSGDVVEQYFGPGTRLTVT.

The CDR3 coding sequence is TGCAGTGCCCTGACAGGGGCTAATGAGCAGTTCTTC. Translated, it gives CSALTGANEQFF. This rearrangement joins TRBV20-1 to TRBJ2-1; 8 bases fit TRBD1. The V segment lost 6 bases and the J segment 7 bases; nucleotides outside the gene matches: 5. Germline V gives CDR1 DFQATT, CDR2 SNEGSKA (reference sequence). CDR3 length equals 12 residues.

The J gene is TRBJ2-1, the V gene TRBV6-2 or TRBV6-3, with D perhaps TRBD2 (5 bases). V lost 6 bases, J lost 7 bases, and 19 bases lay in between. The CDR3 is 15 residues long. CDR1 MNHEY and CDR2 SVGEGT come from the germline V gene. The CDR3 sequence is CASSYPGSLRNEQFF. The CDR3, as DNA: TGTGCCAGCAGCTACCCGGGGAGCTTAAGAAATGAGCAGTTCTTC.

This rearrangement joins TRBV5-1 to TRBJ1-2; 7 positions agree with TRBD1. Germline V gene sequence: CDR1 SGHRS, CDR2 YFSETQ. V shed 0 bases and J 10 bases; nucleotides not matched to a gene: 15. The CDR3 extends over 16 amino acids. CDR3 region: CASSLGDSSETMDYTF. The CDR3 region has the DNA TGCGCCAGCAGCTTGGGGGACAGCTCTGAAACTATGGACTACACCTTC.

This clonotype has a handful of counts. The rearrangement links TRBV6-2 or TRBV6-3 to TRBJ2-3; TRBD2 might be the D (5 bases). Trimming stripped 2 bases from V and 6 bases from J, with 18 bases between. CDR1 and CDR2 (germline): MNHEY, SVGEGT. The CDR3 has 16 residues. CDR3 nucleotide sequence: TGTGCCAGCAGTTACCTCGGAGAGGGAGTTCGGGATACGCAGTATTTT. Its protein is CASSYLGEGVRDTQYF.

This clonotype has at least ten counts. The chain carries TRBV29-1 and TRBJ2-1; 10 bases line up with TRBD1. V dropped 0 bases and J dropped 10; count of bases not matched to a gene: 6. Germline loops: CDR1 SQVTM, CDR2 ANQGSEA. The CDR3 totals 14 residues. This CDR3 is CSVEEGDRGNEQFF. The CDR3 coding sequence is TGCAGCGTTGAAGAGGGGGACAGGGGCAACGAGCAGTTCTTC.

In its sample, this clonotype was seen many times. CDR3 loop: CASSGTSGETQYF. DNA for the CDR3: TGTGCCAGCAGCGGGACTAGTGGTGAGACCCAGTACTTC. V is TRBV2 and J is TRBJ2-5; TRBD2 matches 8 bases. V lost 6 bases, J lost 5 bases, and 5 bases stayed unmatched. Germline V gene sequence: CDR1 SNHLY, CDR2 FYNNEI. The CDR3 runs 13 residues.

CDR3: CASSWDRGVDTQYF. In DNA, the CDR3 is TGTGCCAGCAGTTGGGATAGAGGTGTAGATACGCAGTATTTT. This sequence joins TRBV27 and TRBJ2-3; D is ambiguous. Trimming removed 4 bases from V and 5 bases from J, with 13 bases in between. Germline CDR1 is MNHEY and CDR2 is SMNVEV (reference sequence). The CDR3 length is 14 residues.